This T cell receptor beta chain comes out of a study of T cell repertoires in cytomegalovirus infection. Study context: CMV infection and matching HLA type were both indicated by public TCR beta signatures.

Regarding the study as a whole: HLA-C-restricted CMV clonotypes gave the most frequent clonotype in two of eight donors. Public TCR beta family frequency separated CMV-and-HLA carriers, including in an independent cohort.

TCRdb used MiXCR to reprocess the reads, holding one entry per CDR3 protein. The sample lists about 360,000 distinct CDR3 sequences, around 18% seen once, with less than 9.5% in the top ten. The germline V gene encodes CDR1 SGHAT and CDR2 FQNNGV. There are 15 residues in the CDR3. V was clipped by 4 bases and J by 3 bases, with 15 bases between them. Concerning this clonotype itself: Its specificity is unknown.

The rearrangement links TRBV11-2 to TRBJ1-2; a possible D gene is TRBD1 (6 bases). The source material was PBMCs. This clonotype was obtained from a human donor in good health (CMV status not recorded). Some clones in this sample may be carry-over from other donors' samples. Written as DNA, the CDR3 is TGTGCCAGCAGCTCCTGGAGGGGGTCCCACTATGGCTACACCTTC. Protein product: CASSSWRGSHYGYTF.